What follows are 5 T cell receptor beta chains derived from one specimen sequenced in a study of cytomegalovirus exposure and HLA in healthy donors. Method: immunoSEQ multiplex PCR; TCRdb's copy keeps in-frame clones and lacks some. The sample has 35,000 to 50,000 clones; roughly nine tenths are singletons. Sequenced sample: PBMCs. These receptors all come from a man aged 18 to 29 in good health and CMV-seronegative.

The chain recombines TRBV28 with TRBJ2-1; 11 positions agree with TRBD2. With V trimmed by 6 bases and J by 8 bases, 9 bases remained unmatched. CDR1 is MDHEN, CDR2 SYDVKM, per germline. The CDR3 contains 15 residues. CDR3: CASSRFGSGRDEQFF. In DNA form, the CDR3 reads TGTGCCAGCAGCCGGTTCGGTAGCGGGAGGGATGAGCAGTTCTTC.

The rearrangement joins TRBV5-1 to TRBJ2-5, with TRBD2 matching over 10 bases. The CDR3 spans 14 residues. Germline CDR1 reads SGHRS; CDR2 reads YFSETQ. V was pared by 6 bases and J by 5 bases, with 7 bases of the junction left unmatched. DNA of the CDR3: TGCGCCAGCAACAGCGGGAGGGCCGTGGAGACCCAGTACTTC. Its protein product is CASNSGRAVETQYF.

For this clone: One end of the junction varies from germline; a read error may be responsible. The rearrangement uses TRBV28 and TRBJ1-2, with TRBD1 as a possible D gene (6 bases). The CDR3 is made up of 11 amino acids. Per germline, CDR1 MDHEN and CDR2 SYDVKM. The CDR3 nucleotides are TGTGCCAGCACCCAGGGGACCTACTCAGACTTC. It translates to CASTQGTYSDF.

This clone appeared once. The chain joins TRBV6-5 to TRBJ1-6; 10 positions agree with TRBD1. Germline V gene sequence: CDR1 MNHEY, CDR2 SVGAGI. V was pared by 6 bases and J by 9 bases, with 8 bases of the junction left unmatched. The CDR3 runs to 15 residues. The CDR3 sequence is CASSRMGQGSSPLHF. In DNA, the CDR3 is TGTGCCAGCAGCAGGATGGGACAGGGGAGTTCACCCCTCCACTTT.

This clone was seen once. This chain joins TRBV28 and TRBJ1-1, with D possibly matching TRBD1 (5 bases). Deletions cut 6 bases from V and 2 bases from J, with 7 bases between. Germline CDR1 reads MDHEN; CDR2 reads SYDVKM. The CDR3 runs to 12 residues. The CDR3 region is CASRTANTEAFF. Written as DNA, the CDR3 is TGTGCCAGCAGGACAGCTAACACTGAAGCTTTCTTT.